Below, 5 T cell receptor beta chains from the same sample are listed, as sequenced in a study of regulatory T cells in long-lasting Graves disease (dated by TCRdb to about 2021). Libraries were prepared through multiplex PCR. The reads were generated on an Illumina HiSeq 4000. CDR3 regions were amplified by Arm-PCR with iRepertoire HTBI primers to construct TCR beta libraries. TCRdb passed the public sequencing reads through fastp at Q25 and MiXCR, retaining productive beta sequences. All rows with the same CDR3 protein become a single entry with the most common DNA and genes. This sample holds 650,000 to 700,000 distinct CDR3 sequences; around 30% were observed only once. The ten largest account for about 40% of the sample. The label giving this sample's time point can be read as: persistent/refractory GD, antithyroid drugs over 5 years with positive TRAb. For both TCR sequencing and RNA sequencing, RNA was extracted from PBMCs in TRIzol.

The sample consisted of peripheral blood mononuclear cells (PBMCs), taken when the disease was refractory, from a patient treated with antithyroid drugs. These receptors originate from a female donor with Graves disease.

This clonotype was detected only a few times. J is TRBJ1-5 and V is TRBV12-3 or TRBV12-4; D call uncertain. V shed 4 bases and J shed 2 bases, with 12 bases lying between them. The CDR3 covers 15 residues. DNA of the CDR3: TGTGCCAGCAGTTCCCCCGGTGGGGGCAATCAGCCCCAGCATTTT. It is translated as CASSSPGGGNQPQHF.

This clonotype was seen at least ten times. The rearrangement links TRBV6-1 to TRBJ1-2; D is unclear. The CDR3 runs to 14 residues. Germline assignment: CDR1 MNHNS and CDR2 SASEGT. Trimming removed 2 bases from V and 8 bases from J, with 15 bases in between. The CDR3 sequence is CASSESVGVRGYTF. The CDR3 nucleotides read TGTGCCAGCAGTGAATCCGTCGGGGTGCGAGGCTACACCTTC.

This clonotype turned up a few times. This chain links TRBV29-1 with TRBJ1-1; no reliable D call. Germline loops: CDR1 SQVTM, CDR2 ANQGSEA. The V and J ends lost 7 bases and 0 bases respectively, with 9 bases between them. The length of the CDR3 is 12 residues. The CDR3 region is CSATWVNTEAFF. The CDR3 nucleotides read TGCAGCGCTACGTGGGTGAACACTGAAGCTTTCTTT.

The chain has TRBV27 and TRBJ1-5, with a tentative D call TRBD1 (5 bases). V lost 5 bases, J lost 3 bases, and 11 bases lay in between. The CDR3 totals 14 residues. CDR1 and CDR2 (germline): MNHEY, SMNVEV (reference sequence). DNA of the CDR3: TGTGCCAGCAGTGGCGGGACGGCCAATCAGCCCCAGCATTTT. Protein: CASSGGTANQPQHF.

The chain has TRBV12-5 and TRBJ2-1; no definite D call. Germline V lookup: CDR1 LGHNT, CDR2 FRNRAP. CDR3 length: 17 residues. With 2 bases removed from V and 2 bases from J, the gap between germline ends came to 16 bases. CDR3 amino acids: CASGLHKAGIPYNEQFF. The CDR3 coding sequence is TGTGCTAGTGGTTTGCATAAAGCTGGGATCCCCTACAATGAGCAGTTCTTC. The variable domain in full, with the rest retrieved from reference TRBV12-5 and TRBJ2-1, is DARVTQTPRHKVTEMGQEVTMRCQPILGHNTVFWYRQTMMQGLELLAYFRNRAPLDDSGMPKDRFSAEMPDATLATLKIQPSEPRDSAVYFCASGLHKAGIPYNEQFFGPGTRLTVL.